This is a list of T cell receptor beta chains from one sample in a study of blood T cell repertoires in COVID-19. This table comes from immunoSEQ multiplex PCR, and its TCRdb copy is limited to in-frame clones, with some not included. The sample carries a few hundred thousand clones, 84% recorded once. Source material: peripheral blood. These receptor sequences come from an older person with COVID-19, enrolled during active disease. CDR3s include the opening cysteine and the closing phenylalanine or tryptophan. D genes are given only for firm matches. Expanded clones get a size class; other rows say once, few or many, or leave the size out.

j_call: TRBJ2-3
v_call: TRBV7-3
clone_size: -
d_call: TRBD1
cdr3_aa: CASSSGYRGNTDTQYF
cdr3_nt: TGTGCCAGCAGCTCCGGGTACAGGGGAAACACAGATACGCAGTATTTT

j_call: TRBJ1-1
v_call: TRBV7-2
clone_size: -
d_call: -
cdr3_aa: CASSLGLPWTGNTEAFF
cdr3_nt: TGTGCCAGCAGCTTGGGGCTGCCGTGGACGGGGAACACTGAAGCTTTCTTT

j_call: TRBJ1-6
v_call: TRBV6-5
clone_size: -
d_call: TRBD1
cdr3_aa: CASSSRQGQNSPLHF
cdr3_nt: TGTGCCAGCAGTTCTAGACAGGGGCAAAATTCACCCCTCCACTTT

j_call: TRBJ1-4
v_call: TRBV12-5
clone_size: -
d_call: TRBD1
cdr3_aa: CASGFLGQHSTNEKLFF
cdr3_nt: TGTGCTAGTGGTTTTTTGGGACAGCATTCAACTAATGAAAAACTGTTTTTT

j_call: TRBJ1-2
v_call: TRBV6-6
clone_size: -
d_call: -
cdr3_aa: CASSYGRLVEQYGYTF
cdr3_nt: TGTGCCAGCAGTTATGGTCGACTAGTCGAGCAGTATGGCTACACCTTC

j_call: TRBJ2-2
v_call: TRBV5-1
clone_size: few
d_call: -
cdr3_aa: CASSLGPNTGELFF
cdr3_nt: TGCGCCAGCAGCTTGGGGCCAAACACCGGGGAGCTGTTTTTT

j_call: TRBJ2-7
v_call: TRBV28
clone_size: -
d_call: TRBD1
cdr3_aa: CASGQGSGEQYF
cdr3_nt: TGTGCCAGCGGACAGGGGTCTGGGGAGCAGTACTTC

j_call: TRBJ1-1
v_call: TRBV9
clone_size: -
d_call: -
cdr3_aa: CASSVGSGFTEAFF
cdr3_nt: TGTGCCAGCAGCGTAGGGTCAGGGTTCACTGAAGCTTTCTTT

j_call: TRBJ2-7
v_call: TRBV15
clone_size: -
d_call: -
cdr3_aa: CATSPRAPSSYEQYF
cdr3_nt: TGTGCCACCAGCCCAAGAGCCCCAAGCTCCTACGAGCAGTACTTC

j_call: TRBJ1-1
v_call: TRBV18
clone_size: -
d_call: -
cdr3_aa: CASSPPQVGPAEAFF
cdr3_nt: TGTGCCAGCTCACCACCCCAGGTGGGGCCGGCTGAAGCTTTCTTT

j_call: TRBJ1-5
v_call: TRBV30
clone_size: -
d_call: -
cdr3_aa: CAWSVGQRYQPQHF
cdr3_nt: TGTGCCTGGAGTGTGGGGCAGAGATATCAGCCCCAGCATTTT

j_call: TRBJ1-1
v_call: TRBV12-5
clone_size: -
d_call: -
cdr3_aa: CASGLDQQGSAEAFF
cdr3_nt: TGTGCTAGTGGTTTGGACCAACAGGGATCCGCTGAAGCTTTCTTT

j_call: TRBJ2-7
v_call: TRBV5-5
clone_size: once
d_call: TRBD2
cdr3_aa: CASSLAGGKSYEQYF
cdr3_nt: TGTGCCAGCAGCTTGGCGGGAGGGAAGTCCTACGAGCAGTACTTC

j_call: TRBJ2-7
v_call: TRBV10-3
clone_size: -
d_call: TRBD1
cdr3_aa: CAIRSGTGASYEQYF
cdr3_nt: TGTGCCATCAGGTCGGGGACAGGGGCCTCCTACGAGCAGTACTTC

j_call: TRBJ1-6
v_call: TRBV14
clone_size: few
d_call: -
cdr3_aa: CASSPNSEGETYNSPLHF
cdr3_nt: TGTGCCAGCAGCCCAAACTCAGAGGGGGAGACCTATAATTCACCCCTCCACTTT

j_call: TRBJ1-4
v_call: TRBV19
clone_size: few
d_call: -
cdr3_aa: CASSTRPSRDEKLFF
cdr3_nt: TGTGCCAGTAGTACCCGACCCTCCCGGGATGAAAAACTGTTTTTT

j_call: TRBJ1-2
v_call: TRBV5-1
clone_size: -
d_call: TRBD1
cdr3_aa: CASSGTGGSYGYTF
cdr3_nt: TGCGCCAGCAGCGGGACAGGGGGAAGCTATGGCTACACCTTC

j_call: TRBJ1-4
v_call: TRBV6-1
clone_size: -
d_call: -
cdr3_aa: CASSEGTSSEKLFF
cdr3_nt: TGTGCCAGCAGTGAAGGGACATCTTCCGAAAAACTGTTTTTT

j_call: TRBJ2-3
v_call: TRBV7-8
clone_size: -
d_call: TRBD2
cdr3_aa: CASSLGLAGGPFTDTQYF
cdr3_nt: TGTGCCAGCAGCCTAGGACTAGCGGGGGGGCCTTTCACAGATACGCAGTATTTT

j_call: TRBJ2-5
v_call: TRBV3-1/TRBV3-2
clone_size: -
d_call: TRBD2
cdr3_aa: CASSLSLAGETQYF
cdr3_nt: TGTGCCAGCAGCCTCTCACTAGCGGGAGAGACCCAGTACTTC

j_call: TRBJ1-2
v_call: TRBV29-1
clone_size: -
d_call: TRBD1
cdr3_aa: CSVVEGAGGYTF
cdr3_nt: TGCAGCGTTGTCGAGGGGGCGGGTGGCTACACCTTC

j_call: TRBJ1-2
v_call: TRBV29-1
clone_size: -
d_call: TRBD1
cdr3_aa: CSVEDMAGGGYGYTF
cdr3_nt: TGCAGCGTTGAAGATATGGCAGGGGGCGGGTATGGCTACACCTTC

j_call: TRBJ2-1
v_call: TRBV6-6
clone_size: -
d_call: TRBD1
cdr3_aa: CASVPPGGGSYNEQFF
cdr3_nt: TGTGCCAGCGTACCACCAGGGGGTGGATCCTACAATGAGCAGTTCTTC

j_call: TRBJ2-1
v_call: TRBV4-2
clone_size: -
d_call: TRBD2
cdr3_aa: CASSSRTSGVNNEQFF
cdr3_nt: TGTGCCAGCAGCTCCCGGACTAGCGGGGTTAATAATGAGCAGTTCTTC

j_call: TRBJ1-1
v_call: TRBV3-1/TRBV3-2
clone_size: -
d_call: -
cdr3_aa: CASSPQRQVNTEAFF
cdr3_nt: TGTGCCAGCAGCCCCCAGCGACAGGTCAACACTGAAGCTTTCTTT

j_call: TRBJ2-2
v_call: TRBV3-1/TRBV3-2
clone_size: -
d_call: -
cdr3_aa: CASSLRSRLRNTGELFF
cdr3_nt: TGTGCCAGCAGCCTTCGGAGTAGACTACGGAACACCGGGGAGCTGTTTTTT

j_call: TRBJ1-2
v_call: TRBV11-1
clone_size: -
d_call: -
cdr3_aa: CASSSPPWDFYGYTF
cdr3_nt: TGTGCCAGCAGCTCACCGCCATGGGACTTCTATGGCTACACCTTC

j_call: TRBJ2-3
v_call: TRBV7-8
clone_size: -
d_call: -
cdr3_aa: CASSEDQSDTQYF
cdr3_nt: TGTGCCAGCAGCGAAGATCAGTCAGATACGCAGTATTTT

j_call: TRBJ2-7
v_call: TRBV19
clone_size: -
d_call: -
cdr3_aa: CASSISIRETEQYF
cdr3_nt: TGTGCCAGTAGTATAAGTATCCGGGAAACGGAGCAGTACTTC

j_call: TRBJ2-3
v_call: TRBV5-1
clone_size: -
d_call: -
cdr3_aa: CASTISRMGDTQYF
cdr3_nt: TGCGCCAGCACAATTTCGAGGATGGGAGATACGCAGTATTTT

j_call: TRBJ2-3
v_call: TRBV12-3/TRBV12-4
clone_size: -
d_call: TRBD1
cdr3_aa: CASSIRQGYTQYF
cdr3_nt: TGTGCCAGCAGTATCCGACAGGGATATACGCAGTATTTT

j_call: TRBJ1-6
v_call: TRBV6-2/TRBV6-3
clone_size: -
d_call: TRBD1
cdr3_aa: CASSYSSAGGAGSPLHF
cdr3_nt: TGTGCCAGCAGTTACTCGTCGGCAGGGGGCGCAGGTTCACCCCTCCACTTT

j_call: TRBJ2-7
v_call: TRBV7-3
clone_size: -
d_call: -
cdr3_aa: CASSLRGDSDSEQYF
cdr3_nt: TGTGCCAGCAGCTTAAGGGGGGACAGTGACAGCGAGCAGTACTTC

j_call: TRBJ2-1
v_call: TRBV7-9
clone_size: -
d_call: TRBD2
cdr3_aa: CASSPHRLAGYQNEQFF
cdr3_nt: TGTGCCAGCAGCCCCCACCGACTAGCGGGATATCAGAATGAGCAGTTCTTC

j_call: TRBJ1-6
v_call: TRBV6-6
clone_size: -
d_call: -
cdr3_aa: CASSYSSGDSPLHF
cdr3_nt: TGTGCCAGCAGTTACTCGTCGGGGGATTCACCCCTCCACTTT

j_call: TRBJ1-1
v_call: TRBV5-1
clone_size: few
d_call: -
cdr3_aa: CASSLVRDTEAFF
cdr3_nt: TGCGCCAGCAGCTTGGTGAGGGACACTGAAGCTTTCTTT

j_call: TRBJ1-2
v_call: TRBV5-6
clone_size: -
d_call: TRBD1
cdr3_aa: CASSQPGQRLYGYTF
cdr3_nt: TGTGCCAGCAGCCAGCCGGGACAGAGACTTTATGGCTACACCTTC

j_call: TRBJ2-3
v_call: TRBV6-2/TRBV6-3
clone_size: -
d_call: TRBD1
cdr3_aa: CASSSHRTGGTDTQYF
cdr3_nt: TGTGCCAGCAGTTCACATCGGACAGGGGGCACAGATACGCAGTATTTT